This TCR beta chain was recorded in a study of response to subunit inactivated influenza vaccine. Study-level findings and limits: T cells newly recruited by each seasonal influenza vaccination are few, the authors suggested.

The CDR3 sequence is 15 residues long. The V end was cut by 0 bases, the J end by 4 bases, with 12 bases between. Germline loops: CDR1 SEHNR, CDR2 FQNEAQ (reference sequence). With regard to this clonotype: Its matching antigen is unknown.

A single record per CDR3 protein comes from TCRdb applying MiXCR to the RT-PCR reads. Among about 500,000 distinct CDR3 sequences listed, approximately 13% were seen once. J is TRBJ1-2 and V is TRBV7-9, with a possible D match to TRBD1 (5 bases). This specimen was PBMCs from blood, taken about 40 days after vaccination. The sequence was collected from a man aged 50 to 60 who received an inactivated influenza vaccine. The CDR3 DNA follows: TGTGCCAGCAGCTTAGCGGAAACAGGTCCCTATGGCTACACCTTC. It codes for CASSLAETGPYGYTF.